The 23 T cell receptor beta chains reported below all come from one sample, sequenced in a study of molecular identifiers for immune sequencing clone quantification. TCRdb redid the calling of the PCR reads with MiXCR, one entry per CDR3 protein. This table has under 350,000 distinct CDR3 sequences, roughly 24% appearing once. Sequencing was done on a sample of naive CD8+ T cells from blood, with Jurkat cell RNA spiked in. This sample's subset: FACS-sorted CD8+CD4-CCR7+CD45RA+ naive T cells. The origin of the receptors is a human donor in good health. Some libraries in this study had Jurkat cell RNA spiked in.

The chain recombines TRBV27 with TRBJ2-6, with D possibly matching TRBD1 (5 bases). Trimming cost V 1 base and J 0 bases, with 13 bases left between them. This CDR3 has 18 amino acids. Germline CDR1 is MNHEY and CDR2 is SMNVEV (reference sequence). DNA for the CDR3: TGTGCCAGCAGTTTATTGGCAGGGCCATACTCTGGGGCCAACGTCCTGACTTTC. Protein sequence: CASSLLAGPYSGANVLTF.

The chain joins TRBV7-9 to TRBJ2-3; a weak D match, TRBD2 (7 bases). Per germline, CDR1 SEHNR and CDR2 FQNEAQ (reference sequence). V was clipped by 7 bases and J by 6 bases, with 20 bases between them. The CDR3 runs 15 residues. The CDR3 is CASTHFRRGADTQYF. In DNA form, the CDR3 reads TGTGCCAGCACCCATTTCCGTCGGGGGGCGGATACGCAGTATTTT.

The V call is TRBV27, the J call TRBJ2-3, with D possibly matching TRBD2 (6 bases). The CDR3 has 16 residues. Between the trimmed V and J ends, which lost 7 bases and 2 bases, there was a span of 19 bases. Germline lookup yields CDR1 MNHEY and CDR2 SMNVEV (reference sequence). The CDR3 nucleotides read TGTGCCAGCAACCCCCTATATCTAGCGCCCACAGATACGCAGTATTTT. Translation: CASNPLYLAPTDTQYF.

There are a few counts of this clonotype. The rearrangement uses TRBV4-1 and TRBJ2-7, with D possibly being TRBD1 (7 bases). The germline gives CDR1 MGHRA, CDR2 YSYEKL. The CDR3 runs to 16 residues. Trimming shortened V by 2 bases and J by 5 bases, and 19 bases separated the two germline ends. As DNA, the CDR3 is TGCGCCAGCAGCCAATGGGGCCAGCAGGGGGAGGACGAGCAGTACTTC. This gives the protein CASSQWGQQGEDEQYF.

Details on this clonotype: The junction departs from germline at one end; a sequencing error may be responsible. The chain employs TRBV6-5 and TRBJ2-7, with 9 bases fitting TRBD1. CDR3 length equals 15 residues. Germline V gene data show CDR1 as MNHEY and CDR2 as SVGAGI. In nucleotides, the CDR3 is TGTGCCGGCAGTTACTCGGACAGGGGCTCCTACGTGCAGTACTTC. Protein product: CAGSYSDRGSYVQYF.

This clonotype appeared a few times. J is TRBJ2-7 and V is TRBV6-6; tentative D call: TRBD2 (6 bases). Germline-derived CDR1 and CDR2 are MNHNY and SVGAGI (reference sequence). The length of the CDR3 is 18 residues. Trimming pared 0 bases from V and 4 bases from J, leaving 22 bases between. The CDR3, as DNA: TGTGCCAGCAGTTACTCGAACATACGGGACGGGGACTTATACGAGCAGTACTTC. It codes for CASSYSNIRDGDLYEQYF.

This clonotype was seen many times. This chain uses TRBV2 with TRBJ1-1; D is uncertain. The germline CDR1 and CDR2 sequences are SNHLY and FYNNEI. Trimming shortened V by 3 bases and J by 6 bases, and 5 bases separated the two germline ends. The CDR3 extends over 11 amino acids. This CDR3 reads CASSDWAEAFF. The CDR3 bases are TGTGCCAGCAGTGATTGGGCTGAAGCTTTCTTT.

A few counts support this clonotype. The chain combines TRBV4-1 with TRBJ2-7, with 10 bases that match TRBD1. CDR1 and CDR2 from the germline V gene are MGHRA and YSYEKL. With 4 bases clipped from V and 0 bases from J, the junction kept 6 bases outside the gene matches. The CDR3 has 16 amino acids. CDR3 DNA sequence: TGCGCCAGCAGCCCCCCGGGACAGGGGTACTCCTACGAGCAGTACTTC. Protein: CASSPPGQGYSYEQYF.

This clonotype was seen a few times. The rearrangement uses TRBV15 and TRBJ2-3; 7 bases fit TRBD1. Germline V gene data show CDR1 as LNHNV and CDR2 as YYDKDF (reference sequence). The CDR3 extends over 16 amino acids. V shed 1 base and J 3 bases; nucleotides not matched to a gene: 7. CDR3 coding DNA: TGTGCCACCAGCAGAGGTTCAGGGGGAGTGACAGATACGCAGTATTTT. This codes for CATSRGSGGVTDTQYF. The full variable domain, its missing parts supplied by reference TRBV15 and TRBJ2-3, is DAMVIQNPRYQVTQFGKPVTLSCSQTLNHNVMYWYQQKSSQAPKLLFHYYDKDFNNEADTPDNFQSRRPNTSFCFLDIRSPGLGDTAMYLCATSRGSGGVTDTQYFGPGTRLTVL.

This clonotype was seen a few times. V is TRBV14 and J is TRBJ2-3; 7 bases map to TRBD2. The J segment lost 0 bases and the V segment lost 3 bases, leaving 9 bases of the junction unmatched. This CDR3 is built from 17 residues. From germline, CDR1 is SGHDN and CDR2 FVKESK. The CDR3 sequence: CASSHLFREASTDTQYF. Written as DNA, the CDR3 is TGTGCCAGCAGCCATCTCTTTCGGGAGGCGAGCACAGATACGCAGTATTTT.

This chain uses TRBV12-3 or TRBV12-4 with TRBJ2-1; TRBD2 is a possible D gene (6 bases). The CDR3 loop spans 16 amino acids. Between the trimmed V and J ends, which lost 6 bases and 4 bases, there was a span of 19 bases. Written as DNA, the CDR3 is TGTGCCAGCAGCCCGGAGGGCCGCGAACAGTACAATGAGCAGTTCTTC. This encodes CASSPEGREQYNEQFF.

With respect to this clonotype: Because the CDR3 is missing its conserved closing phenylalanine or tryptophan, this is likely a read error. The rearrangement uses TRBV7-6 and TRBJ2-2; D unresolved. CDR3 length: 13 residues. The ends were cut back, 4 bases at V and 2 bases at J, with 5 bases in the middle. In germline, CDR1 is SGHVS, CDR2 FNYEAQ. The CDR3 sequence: CASSSLNTGELFL. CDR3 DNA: TGTGCCAGCAGCTCCCTAAACACCGGGGAGCTGTTTCTT.

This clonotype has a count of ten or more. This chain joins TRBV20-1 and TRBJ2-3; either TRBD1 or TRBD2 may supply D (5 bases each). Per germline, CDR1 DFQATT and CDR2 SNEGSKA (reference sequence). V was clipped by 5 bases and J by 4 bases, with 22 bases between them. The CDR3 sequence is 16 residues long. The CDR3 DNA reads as TGCAGTGCTCAACCCCTATTGGGGGTGAAAGCAGATACGCAGTATTTT. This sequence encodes CSAQPLLGVKADTQYF.

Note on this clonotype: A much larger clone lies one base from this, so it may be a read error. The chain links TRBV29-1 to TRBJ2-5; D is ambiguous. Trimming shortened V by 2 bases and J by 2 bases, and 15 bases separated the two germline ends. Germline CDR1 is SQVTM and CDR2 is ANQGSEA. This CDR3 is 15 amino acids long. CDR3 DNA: TGCAGCGTTGAAACGGGTGAAAGCAGGCAAGAGACCCAGTACTTC. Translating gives CSVETGESRQETQYF.

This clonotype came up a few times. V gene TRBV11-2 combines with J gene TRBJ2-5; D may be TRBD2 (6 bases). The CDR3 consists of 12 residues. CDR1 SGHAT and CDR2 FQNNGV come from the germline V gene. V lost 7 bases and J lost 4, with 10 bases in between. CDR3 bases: TGTGCCAGCAACGGAGGGTTAGAGACCCAGTACTTC. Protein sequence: CASNGGLETQYF.

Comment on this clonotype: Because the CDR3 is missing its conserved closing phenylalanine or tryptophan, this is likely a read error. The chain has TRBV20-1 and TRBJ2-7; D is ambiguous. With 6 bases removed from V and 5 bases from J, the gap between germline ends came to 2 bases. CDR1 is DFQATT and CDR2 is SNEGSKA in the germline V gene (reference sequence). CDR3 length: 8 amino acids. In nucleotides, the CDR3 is TGCAGTGCAAACGAGCAGTACTCC. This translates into CSANEQYS.

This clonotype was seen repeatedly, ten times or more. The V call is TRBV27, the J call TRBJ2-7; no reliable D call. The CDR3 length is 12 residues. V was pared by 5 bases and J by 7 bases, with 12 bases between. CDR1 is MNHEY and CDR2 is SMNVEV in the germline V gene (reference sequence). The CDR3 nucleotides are TGTGCCAGCAGTCCCCGGACGGGTGAGCAGTACTTC. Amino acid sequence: CASSPRTGEQYF.

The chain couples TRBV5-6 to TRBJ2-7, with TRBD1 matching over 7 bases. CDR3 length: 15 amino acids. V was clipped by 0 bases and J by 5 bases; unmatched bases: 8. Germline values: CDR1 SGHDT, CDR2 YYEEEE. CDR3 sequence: CASSLGEQGPHEQYF. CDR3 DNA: TGTGCCAGCAGCTTGGGGGAACAGGGGCCGCACGAGCAGTACTTC.

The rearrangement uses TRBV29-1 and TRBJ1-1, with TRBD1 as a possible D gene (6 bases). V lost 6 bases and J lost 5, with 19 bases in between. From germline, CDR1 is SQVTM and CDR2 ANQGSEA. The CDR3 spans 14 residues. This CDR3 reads CSVPGGQGVTEAFF. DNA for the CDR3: TGCAGCGTCCCCGGGGGGCAGGGCGTGACTGAAGCTTTCTTT.

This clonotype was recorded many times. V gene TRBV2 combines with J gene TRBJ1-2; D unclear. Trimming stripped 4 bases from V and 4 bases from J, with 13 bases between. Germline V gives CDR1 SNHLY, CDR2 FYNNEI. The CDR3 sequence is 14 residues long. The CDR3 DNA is TGTGCCAGCAGTGTGGATTACAGTTCCTATGGCTACACCTTC. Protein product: CASSVDYSSYGYTF.

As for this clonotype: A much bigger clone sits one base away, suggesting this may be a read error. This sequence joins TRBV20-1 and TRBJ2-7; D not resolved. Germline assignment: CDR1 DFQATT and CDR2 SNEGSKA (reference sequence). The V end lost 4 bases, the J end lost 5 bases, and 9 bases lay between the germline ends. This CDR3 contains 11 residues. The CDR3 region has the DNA TGCAGTGCTAAATTGGTCGACGAGCAGTACTTC. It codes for CSAKLVDEQYF.

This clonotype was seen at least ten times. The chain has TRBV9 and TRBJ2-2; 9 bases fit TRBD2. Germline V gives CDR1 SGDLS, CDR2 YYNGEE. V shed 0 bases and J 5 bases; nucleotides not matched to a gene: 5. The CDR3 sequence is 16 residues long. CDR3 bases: TGTGCCAGCAGCGTAGGTGGGACTAGCCTGACCGGGGAGCTGTTTTTT. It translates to CASSVGGTSLTGELFF. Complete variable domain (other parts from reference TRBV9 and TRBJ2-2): DSGVTQTPKHLITATGQRVTLRCSPRSGDLSVYWYQQSLDQGLQFLIQYYNGEERAKGNILERFSAQQFPDLHSELNLSSLELGDSALYFCASSVGGTSLTGELFFGEGSRLTVL.

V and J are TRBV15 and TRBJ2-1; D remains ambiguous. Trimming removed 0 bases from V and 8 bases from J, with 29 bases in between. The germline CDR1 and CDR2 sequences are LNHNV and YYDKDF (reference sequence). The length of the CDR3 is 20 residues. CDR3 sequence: CATSRDPSLGRTGLWHEQFF. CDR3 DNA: TGTGCCACCAGCAGAGATCCCTCACTGGGTCGTACCGGTCTCTGGCATGAGCAGTTCTTC.